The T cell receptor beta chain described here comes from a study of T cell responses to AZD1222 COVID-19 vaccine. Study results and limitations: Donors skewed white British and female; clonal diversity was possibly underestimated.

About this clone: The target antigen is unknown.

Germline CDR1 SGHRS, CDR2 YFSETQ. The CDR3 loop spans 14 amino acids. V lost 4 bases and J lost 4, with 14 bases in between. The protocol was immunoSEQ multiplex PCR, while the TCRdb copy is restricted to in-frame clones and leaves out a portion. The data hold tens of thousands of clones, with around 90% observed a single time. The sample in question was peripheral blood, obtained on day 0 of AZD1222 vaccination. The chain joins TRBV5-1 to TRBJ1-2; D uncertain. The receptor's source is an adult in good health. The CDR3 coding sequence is TGCGCCAGCAGCCGGGAGGCGGACCTCTATGGCTACACCTTC. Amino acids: CASSREADLYGYTF.